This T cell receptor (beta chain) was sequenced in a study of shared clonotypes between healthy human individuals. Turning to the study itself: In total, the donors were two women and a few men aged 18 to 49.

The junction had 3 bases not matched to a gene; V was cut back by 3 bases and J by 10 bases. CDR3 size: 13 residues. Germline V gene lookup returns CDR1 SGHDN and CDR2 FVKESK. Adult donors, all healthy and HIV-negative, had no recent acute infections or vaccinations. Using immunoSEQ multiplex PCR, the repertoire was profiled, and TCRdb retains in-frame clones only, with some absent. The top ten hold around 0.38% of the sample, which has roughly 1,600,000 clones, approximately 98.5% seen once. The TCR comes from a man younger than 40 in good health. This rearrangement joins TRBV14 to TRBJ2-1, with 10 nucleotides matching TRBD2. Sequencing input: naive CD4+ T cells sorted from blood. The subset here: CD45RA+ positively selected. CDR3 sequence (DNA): TGTGCCAGCAGCCAGGAACTAGCGGGAGAGCAGTTCTTC. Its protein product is CASSQELAGEQFF. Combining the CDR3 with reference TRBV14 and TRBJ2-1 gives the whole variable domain EAGVTQFPSHSVIEKGQTVTLRCDPISGHDNLYWYRRVMGKEIKFLLHFVKESKQDESGMPNNRFLAERTGGTYSTLKVQPAELEDSGVYFCASSQELAGEQFFGPGTRLTVL.